Sequencing of this T cell receptor (beta chain) was carried out in a study of CD8+ T cells in alopecia areata. RNA extraction and reverse transcription yielded cDNA as sequencing template. Sequencing used immunoSEQ multiplex PCR; TCRdb keeps in-frame clones, though not all of them. The table records fewer than 350,000 clones, roughly 64% of them present only once. The germline CDR1 and CDR2 sequences are SGHDN and FVKESK. The CDR3 length is 11 residues. Comment on this clone: The junction shows a germline mismatch at one end, possibly a read error.

As for treatment: oral pan-JAK inhibitor, 5-10 mg twice daily. This receptor was identified in a human donor with alopecia areata. The chain combines TRBV14 with TRBJ1-2, with D unresolved. Sequencing was performed on CD4+ T cells sorted from blood, taken at week 24, from a patient treated with tofacitinib. The CDR3 DNA is TGTGCCAGCAGCCAAGAGGGAGTGGCAGCCTTC. Residues: CASSQEGVAAF.